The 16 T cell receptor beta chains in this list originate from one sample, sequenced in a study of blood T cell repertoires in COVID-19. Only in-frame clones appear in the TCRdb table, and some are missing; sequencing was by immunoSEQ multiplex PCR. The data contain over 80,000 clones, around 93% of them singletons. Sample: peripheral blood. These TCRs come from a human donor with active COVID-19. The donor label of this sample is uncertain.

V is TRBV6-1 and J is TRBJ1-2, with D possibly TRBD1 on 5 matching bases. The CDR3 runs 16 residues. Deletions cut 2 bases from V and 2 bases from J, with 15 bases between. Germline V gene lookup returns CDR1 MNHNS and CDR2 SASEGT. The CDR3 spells CASSEYRAGPNYGYTF. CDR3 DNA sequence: TGTGCCAGCAGTGAATATAGGGCAGGGCCAAACTATGGCTACACCTTC.

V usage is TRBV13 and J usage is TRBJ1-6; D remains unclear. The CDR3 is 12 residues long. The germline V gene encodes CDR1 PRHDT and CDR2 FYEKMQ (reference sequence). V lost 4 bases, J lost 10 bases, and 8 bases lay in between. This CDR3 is CASSSLESPLHF. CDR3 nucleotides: TGTGCCAGCAGCTCCCTAGAGTCACCCCTCCACTTT.

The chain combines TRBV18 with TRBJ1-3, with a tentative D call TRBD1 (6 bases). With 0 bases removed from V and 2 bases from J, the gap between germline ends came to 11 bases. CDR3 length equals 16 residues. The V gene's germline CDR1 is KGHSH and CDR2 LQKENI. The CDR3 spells CASSPPLTGTGNTIYF. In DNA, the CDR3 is TGTGCCAGCTCACCACCCTTAACAGGGACTGGAAACACCATATATTTT.

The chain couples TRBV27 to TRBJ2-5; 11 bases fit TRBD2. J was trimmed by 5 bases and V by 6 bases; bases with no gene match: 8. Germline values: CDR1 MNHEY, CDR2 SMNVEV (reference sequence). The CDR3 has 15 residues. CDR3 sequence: CASRSLAGGPETQYF. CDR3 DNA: TGTGCCAGCAGGTCCCTAGCGGGGGGTCCGGAGACCCAGTACTTC.

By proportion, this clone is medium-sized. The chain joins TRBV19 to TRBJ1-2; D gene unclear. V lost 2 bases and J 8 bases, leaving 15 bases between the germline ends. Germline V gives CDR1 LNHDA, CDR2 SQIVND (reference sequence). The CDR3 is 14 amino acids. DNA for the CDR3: TGTGCCAGTAGTATAAATCCAGACACTCCCGGCTACACCTTC. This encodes CASSINPDTPGYTF. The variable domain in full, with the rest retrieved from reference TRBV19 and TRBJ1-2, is DGGITQSPKYLFRKEGQNVTLSCEQNLNHDAMYWYRQDPGQGLRLIYYSQIVNDFQKGDIAEGYSVSREKKESFPLTVTSAQKNPTAFYLCASSINPDTPGYTFGSGTRLTVV.

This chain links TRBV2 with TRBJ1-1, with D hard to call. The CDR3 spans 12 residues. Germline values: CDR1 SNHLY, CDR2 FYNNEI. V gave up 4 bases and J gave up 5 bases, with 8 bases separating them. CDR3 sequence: CASSVGSTEAFF. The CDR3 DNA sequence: TGTGCCAGCAGTGTGGGGAGTACTGAAGCTTTCTTT.

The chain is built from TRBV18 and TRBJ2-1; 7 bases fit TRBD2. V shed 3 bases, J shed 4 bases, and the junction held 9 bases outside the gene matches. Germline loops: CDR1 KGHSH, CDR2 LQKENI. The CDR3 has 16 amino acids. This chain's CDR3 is CASSPNGGGAYNEQFF. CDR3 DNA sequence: TGTGCCAGCTCACCTAATGGCGGGGGTGCTTACAATGAGCAGTTCTTC.

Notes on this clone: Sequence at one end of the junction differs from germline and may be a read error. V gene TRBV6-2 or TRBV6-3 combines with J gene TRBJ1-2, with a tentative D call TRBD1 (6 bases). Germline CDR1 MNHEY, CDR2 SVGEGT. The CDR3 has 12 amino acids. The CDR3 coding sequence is TGTGCCAGCAGCTACTACAGGGTTGGCTACACCTTC. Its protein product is CASSYYRVGYTF.

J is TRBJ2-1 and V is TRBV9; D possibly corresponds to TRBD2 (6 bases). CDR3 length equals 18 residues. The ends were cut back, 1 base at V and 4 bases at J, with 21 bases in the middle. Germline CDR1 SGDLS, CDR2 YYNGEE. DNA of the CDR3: TGTGCCAGCAGCGTACGGCGAGCGGGTCCCGCGATATACAATGAGCAGTTCTTC. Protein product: CASSVRRAGPAIYNEQFF.

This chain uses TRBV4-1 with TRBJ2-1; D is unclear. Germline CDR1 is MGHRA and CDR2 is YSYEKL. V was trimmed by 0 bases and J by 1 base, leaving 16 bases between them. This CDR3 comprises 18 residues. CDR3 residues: CASSQDFGSLVSYNEQFF. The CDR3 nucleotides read TGCGCCAGCAGCCAAGATTTCGGGTCCTTGGTGTCCTACAATGAGCAGTTCTTC.

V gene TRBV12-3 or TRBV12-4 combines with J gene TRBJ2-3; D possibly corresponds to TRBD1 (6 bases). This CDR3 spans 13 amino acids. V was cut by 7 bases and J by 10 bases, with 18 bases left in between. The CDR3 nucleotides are TGTGCCAGCACCCTACCGGGTGGGGGCGCGCAGTATTTT. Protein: CASTLPGGGAQYF.

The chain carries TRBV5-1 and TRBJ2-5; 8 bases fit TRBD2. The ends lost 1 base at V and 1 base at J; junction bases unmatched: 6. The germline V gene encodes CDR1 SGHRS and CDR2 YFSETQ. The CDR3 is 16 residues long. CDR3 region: CASSLMLAGAQETQYF. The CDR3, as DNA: TGCGCCAGCAGCTTGATGCTAGCGGGCGCCCAAGAGACCCAGTACTTC.

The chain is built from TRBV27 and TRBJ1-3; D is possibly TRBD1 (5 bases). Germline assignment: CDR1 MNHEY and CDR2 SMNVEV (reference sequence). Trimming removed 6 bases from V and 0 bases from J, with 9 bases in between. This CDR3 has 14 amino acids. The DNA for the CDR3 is TGTGCCAGCAGACGGGGGACCTCTGGAAACACCATATATTTT. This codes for CASRRGTSGNTIYF.

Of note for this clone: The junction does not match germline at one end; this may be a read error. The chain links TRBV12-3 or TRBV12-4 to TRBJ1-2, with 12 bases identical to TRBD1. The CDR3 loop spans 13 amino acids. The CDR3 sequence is CASSLGGTGGKDF. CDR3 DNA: TGTGCCAGCAGTTTAGGGGGGACAGGGGGCAAGGACTTC.

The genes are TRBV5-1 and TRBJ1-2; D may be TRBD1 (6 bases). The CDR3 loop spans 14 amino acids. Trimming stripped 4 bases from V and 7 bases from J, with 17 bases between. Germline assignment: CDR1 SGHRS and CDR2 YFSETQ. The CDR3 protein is CASSTETGTGGYTF. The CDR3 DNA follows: TGCGCCAGCAGCACTGAAACAGGGACGGGTGGCTACACCTTC.

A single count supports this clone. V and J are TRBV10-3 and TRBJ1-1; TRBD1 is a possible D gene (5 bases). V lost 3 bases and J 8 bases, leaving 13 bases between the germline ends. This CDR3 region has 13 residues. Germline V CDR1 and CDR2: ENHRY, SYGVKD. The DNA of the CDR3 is TGTGCCATCAGTGAAACAGGACGTTCCGAAGCTTTCTTT. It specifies CAISETGRSEAFF.